The 5 T cell receptor beta chains in this list originate from one sample, sequenced in a study of blood T cell repertoires in COVID-19. The table came from immunoSEQ multiplex PCR; TCRdb's copy has only in-frame clones and leaves some out. The sample includes about 170,000 clones, around nine tenths of them seen just once. The sequenced sample was peripheral blood. These receptor sequences come from a man between 70 and 80 years old with acute or convalescent COVID-19.

V usage is TRBV5-6 and J usage is TRBJ1-6, with 9 bases identical to TRBD1. This CDR3 region has 15 residues. Germline assignment: CDR1 SGHDT and CDR2 YYEEEE. The ends lost 4 bases at V and 11 bases at J; junction bases unmatched: 10. CDR3 in DNA: TGTGCCAGCAGCGTCGGGACAGGGAAATCCACACCCCTCCACTTT. The encoded protein is CASSVGTGKSTPLHF.

The gene calls are TRBV2 and TRBJ2-5; D may be TRBD2 (6 bases). The CDR3 is 12 amino acids. Germline V lookup: CDR1 SNHLY, CDR2 FYNNEI. Trimming removed 10 bases from V and 5 bases from J, with 14 bases in between. As DNA, the CDR3 is TGTGCCACCTATGGGGGGTTGGAGACCCAGTACTTC. This translates into CATYGGLETQYF.

A single count supports this clone. V usage is TRBV6-4 and J usage is TRBJ2-3; 10 nucleotides line up with TRBD2. The CDR3 is 16 amino acids. Germline V lookup: CDR1 MRHNA, CDR2 SNTAGT. V lost 1 base to trimming and J lost 4 bases; unmatched junction nucleotides: 5. CDR3 residues: CASSDWSGGAADTQYF. The CDR3 DNA reads TGTGCCAGCAGTGACTGGAGCGGGGGGGCCGCAGATACGCAGTATTTT.

For the CDR3, the DNA is TGTGCCAGCAGTGAAGGCGGGAGGGGGTCAGATACGCAGTATTTT. Translated: CASSEGGRGSDTQYF. This chain uses TRBV2 with TRBJ2-3; the match to TRBD2 covers 9 bases. CDR3 length: 15 amino acids. Germline CDR1 and CDR2: SNHLY and FYNNEI. The ends lost 1 base at V and 4 bases at J; junction bases unmatched: 3.

V is TRBV3-1 (or the pseudogene TRBV3-2) and J is TRBJ1-2, with unresolved D. V gave up 0 bases and J gave up 8 bases, with 10 bases separating them. The CDR3 has 13 amino acids. Germline loops: CDR1 LGHDT, CDR2 YNNKEL (reference sequence). The CDR3 sequence is CASSQETGVGYTF. The CDR3 DNA follows: TGTGCCAGCAGCCAAGAGACCGGGGTAGGCTACACCTTC.